This TCR beta chain comes out of a study of OX40 agonist ivuxolimab in advanced cancers. Study in general: Patients received intravenous ivuxolimab every 2 weeks at 0.01 to 10 mg/kg.

People who had autoimmune disease history or systemic immunosuppression were excluded. The CDR3 sequence is 13 residues long. Trimming left V 4 bases short and J 2 bases short, with 5 bases between. Germline-derived CDR1 and CDR2 are MNHEY and SMNVEV (reference sequence). Sequencing used immunoSEQ multiplex PCR; TCRdb keeps in-frame clones, though not all of them. This table has about 25,000 clones, around 85% appearing once. Study results and caveats: By week 6 at 0.1 to 3.0 mg/kg, blood CD4+ and CD8+ T cells had expanded clonally.

As regards this clone: Its specificity is not known.

This receptor was obtained from an adult with an advanced solid tumor such as melanoma, head and neck, liver or kidney cancer. The V call is TRBV27, the J call TRBJ2-2, with unresolved D. This sample comprised CD4+ or CD8+ T cells sorted from blood, obtained in a trial of the OX40 agonist ivuxolimab. The CDR3 protein is CASSSGNTGELFF. In nucleotides, the CDR3 is TGTGCCAGCAGTTCCGGAAACACCGGGGAGCTGTTTTTT.